This T cell receptor beta chain was sequenced for a study of shared clonotypes between healthy human individuals. TCRdb's table, derived via immunoSEQ multiplex PCR, lists solely in-frame clones and lacks some. The repertoire holds some 2 million clones, approximately 94% seen once, with about 1.1% in the top ten. Germline V gives CDR1 SNHLY, CDR2 FYNNEI. The CDR3 is 11 amino acids. Trimming cost V 7 bases and J 3 bases, with 6 bases left between them. Naive CD8 cells were CD45RO-negative, positively selected for CCR7, excluding terminally differentiated effector memory CD45RA+ cells. This chain uses TRBV2 with TRBJ1-2; D gene unclear. This clonotype originated in a young man in good health. The sequenced sample consisted of naive CD8+ T cells sorted from blood. The CDR3 loop is CASNGDYGYTF. CDR3 sequence (DNA): TGTGCCAGCAACGGGGACTATGGCTACACCTTC.